This TCR beta chain was captured by sequencing in a study of regulatory T cells in long-lasting Graves disease. Looking at the study overall: Under 3 months of antithyroid drugs had been taken by newly diagnosed Graves' patients.

Arm-PCR with iRepertoire HTBI primers amplified the CDR3 regions for these TCR beta libraries. One entry per CDR3 protein results from TCRdb running MiXCR on the multiplex PCR reads. The repertoire includes some 400,000 distinct CDR3 sequences, around 14% of them detected once, and 16% sits in the top ten. In this sample, this clonotype turned up many times. Germline CDR1 SGDLS, CDR2 YYNGEE. The length of the CDR3 is 13 residues. Unmatched junction bases numbered 2, after V lost 3 bases and J lost 7 bases. Specified time point: newly diagnosed GD, antithyroid drugs for less than 3 months. PBMC RNA was the source of the TCR library. This sample also appeared in a second study, on T cells in Graves' hyperthyroidism and ophthalmopathy.

The chain employs TRBV9 and TRBJ2-1; TRBD1 matches at 9 bases. The TCR originated in a woman in her thirties with Graves disease. The sample consisted of peripheral blood mononuclear cells (PBMCs), taken at new diagnosis, from a patient treated with antithyroid drugs. The CDR3 DNA follows: TGTGCCAGCAGCGGGGACAGGGCGAATGAGCAGTTCTTC. The encoded protein is CASSGDRANEQFF.